These T cell receptor beta chains were read from a single sample in a study of cytomegalovirus exposure and HLA in healthy donors. Profiled with immunoSEQ multiplex PCR; TCRdb holds only in-frame clones, not every one. The sample lists fewer than 200,000 clones; around 74% were seen once. Sequencing used PBMCs. Every receptor here comes from a female donor in good health and CMV-seronegative. CDR3s include the opening cysteine and the closing phenylalanine or tryptophan. Each record gives: clone size, D gene, J gene, V gene, CDR3 protein, CDR3 DNA. The D gene is left open where the match is weak. A clone size is listed for some rows: how often the clone was seen (once, few, many), or a class if it is expanded.

few TRBD1 TRBJ1-1 TRBV19 CASSTDRAVNTEAFF TGTGCCAGTAGTACCGACAGGGCAGTGAACACTGAAGCTTTCTTT
- - TRBJ1-4 TRBV2 CASSEALRTIEKLFF TGTGCCAGCAGTGAAGCGCTTCGGACTATTGAAAAACTGTTTTTT
few - TRBJ2-7 TRBV27 CATLSEGAGSYEQYF TGTGCCACTCTCTCAGAGGGGGCGGGGTCCTACGAGCAGTACTTC
few - TRBJ1-5 TRBV30 CAWRGSRGGNQPQHF TGTGCCTGGAGAGGGAGTCGGGGGGGCAATCAGCCCCAGCATTTT
- TRBD2 TRBJ2-3 TRBV5-1 CASSLEPAGHSDTQYF TGCGCCAGCAGCTTGGAGCCAGCGGGGCACTCAGATACGCAGTATTTT
- - TRBJ2-2 TRBV4-2 CASSQDRTGELFF TGTGCCAGCAGCCAAGACAGGACCGGGGAGCTGTTTTTT
- TRBD1 TRBJ1-2 TRBV19 CASSPGQGRSYGYTF TGTGCCAGTAGTCCCGGACAGGGGCGAAGCTATGGCTACACCTTC
- TRBD1 TRBJ1-2 TRBV27 CASSTGAGGYTF TGTGCCAGCAGTACAGGGGCGGGAGGCTACACCTTC
once - TRBJ2-7 TRBV18 CASSPLGIENKQYF TGTGCCAGCTCACCACTGGGCATTGAGAACAAGCAGTACTTC
- - TRBJ2-5 TRBV9 CASSVTQQETQYF TGTGCCAGCAGCGTAACTCAACAAGAGACCCAGTACTTC
- - TRBJ2-7 TRBV4-1 CASSQEVDSAYEQYF TGCGCCAGCAGCCAAGAGGTCGATAGCGCTTACGAGCAGTACTTC
- TRBD2 TRBJ2-3 TRBV5-1 CASSLGLAGGADTQYF TGCGCCAGCAGCTTGGGACTAGCGGGAGGTGCAGATACGCAGTATTTT
- - TRBJ1-3 TRBV18 CASSPTRGGFSGNTIYF TGTGCCAGCTCACCGACGCGGGGAGGCTTCTCTGGAAACACCATATATTTT
- TRBD1 TRBJ1-4 TRBV29-1 CSARQGPATNEKLFF TGCAGCGCCCGACAGGGTCCCGCAACTAATGAAAAACTGTTTTTT
- TRBD2 TRBJ2-7 TRBV2 CASIAGGSYEQYF TGTGCCAGTATAGCGGGAGGATCTTACGAGCAGTACTTC
few TRBD2 TRBJ2-3 TRBV7-3 CASSSSGSGADTQYF TGTGCCAGCAGCTCAAGCGGGAGTGGCGCAGATACGCAGTATTTT
- TRBD1 TRBJ1-4 TRBV29-1 CSVAVGRGLGEKLFF TGCAGCGTTGCGGTGGGCAGGGGGCTTGGGGAAAAACTGTTTTTT
- - TRBJ2-7 TRBV18 CASSGGDREHEQYF TGTGCCAGCTCAGGAGGCGACCGGGAGCACGAGCAGTACTTC
- TRBD1 TRBJ1-5 TRBV18 CASSQGTGDQPQHF TGTGCCAGCTCACAGGGAACAGGGGACCAGCCCCAGCATTTT
- TRBD1 TRBJ2-7 TRBV28 CASTIRGRGRYEQYF TGTGCCAGCACCATAAGGGGCAGGGGGCGTTACGAGCAGTACTTC
few - TRBJ1-4 TRBV30 CAWSVILGSEGTNEKLFF TGTGCCTGGAGTGTAATTTTAGGCTCAGAGGGTACTAATGAAAAACTGTTTTTT
- - TRBJ2-2 TRBV11-3 CASSLSIENTGELFF TGTGCCAGCAGCTTAAGTATAGAGAACACCGGGGAGCTGTTTTTT
- - TRBJ2-7 TRBV13 CASSSRGGGAEQYF TGTGCCAGCAGCTCCCGTGGTGGGGGCGCCGAGCAGTACTTC
- - TRBJ1-5 TRBV19 CASSLKGVDQPQHF TGTGCCAGTAGTCTTAAAGGGGTGGATCAGCCCCAGCATTTT
- - TRBJ1-1 TRBV27 CASSLPGQNTEAFF TGTGCCAGCAGTTTACCGGGACAGAACACTGAAGCTTTCTTT
few TRBD2 TRBJ2-1 TRBV4-2 CASSPRTSFVAQFF TGTGCCAGCAGCCCCCGGACTAGCTTTGTGGCCCAGTTCTTC
- - TRBJ2-7 TRBV28 CASSSLTGPQYF TGTGCCAGCAGTTCGTTGACAGGCCCGCAGTACTTC
- TRBD2 TRBJ2-1 TRBV4-2 CASSQEFRLAGGPGVNEQFF TGTGCCAGCAGCCAAGAATTTAGGCTAGCGGGGGGCCCGGGTGTGAATGAGCAGTTCTTC
- - TRBJ2-5 TRBV5-6 CASSLEEAQYF TGTGCCAGCAGCTTGGAGGAGGCCCAGTACTTC
- TRBD2 TRBJ2-1 TRBV2 CASRLAASSNEQFF TGTGCCAGCAGGCTAGCGGCGTCGTCCAATGAGCAGTTCTTC
- - TRBJ2-1 TRBV11-3 CASSLGTSNRNEQFF TGTGCCAGCAGCTTAGGTACTAGTAACCGCAATGAGCAGTTCTTC
- - TRBJ1-2 TRBV20-1 CSARELYGYTF TGCAGTGCTAGAGAACTCTATGGCTACACCTTC
- TRBD1 TRBJ1-6 TRBV6-5 CASSGQVQSPLHF TGTGCCAGCAGCGGACAGGTTCAATCACCCCTCCACTTT
- TRBD2 TRBJ2-1 TRBV4-3 CASSQAPLAGGSNEQFF TGCGCCAGCAGCCAAGCCCCCCTAGCGGGGGGGAGCAATGAGCAGTTCTTC
- - TRBJ2-3 TRBV4-1 CASSQDLTGSTDTQYF TGCGCCAGCAGCCAAGATCTCACCGGGAGCACAGATACGCAGTATTTT
- TRBD2 TRBJ2-5 TRBV16 CASSPPRAGGRETQYF TGTGCCAGCAGCCCTCCTCGTGCGGGAGGGCGGGAGACCCAGTACTTC
- - TRBJ1-6 TRBV11-2 CASSLRASSYNSPLHF TGTGCCAGCAGCCTCAGGGCGAGCTCCTATAATTCACCCCTCCACTTT
few - TRBJ2-3 TRBV29-1 CSVWASLQYF TGCAGCGTGTGGGCAAGCCTGCAGTATTTT
- - TRBJ2-5 TRBV11-2 CASSLVDWGRGETQYF TGTGCCAGCAGCTTAGTGGATTGGGGGCGCGGTGAGACCCAGTACTTC
- - TRBJ1-4 TRBV18 CASSPPSGGGPEKLFF TGTGCCAGCTCACCCCCTTCCGGGGGAGGACCGGAAAAACTGTTTTTT
few - TRBJ1-5 TRBV5-8 CASSPGSGGGEPQHF TGTGCCAGCAGCCCTGGATCCGGGGGGGGCGAGCCCCAGCATTTT
- TRBD1 TRBJ2-2 TRBV29-1 CSVDRGHYGELFF TGCAGCGTTGATAGGGGGCATTACGGGGAGCTGTTTTTT
few - TRBJ2-3 TRBV7-9 CASSFNRVSAKDTQYF TGTGCCAGCAGCTTTAACAGGGTCTCCGCGAAGGATACGCAGTATTTT
- - TRBJ1-2 TRBV6-5 CASSRGLGYGYTF TGTGCCAGCAGCCGGGGTTTAGGGTATGGCTACACCTTC
- - TRBJ2-4 TRBV19 CASSIIGGNIQYF TGTGCCAGTAGTATAATCGGGGGAAACATTCAGTACTTC
- TRBD1 TRBJ2-1 TRBV13 CASSLQGAGDEQFF TGTGCCAGCAGCTTACAGGGGGCCGGGGATGAGCAGTTCTTC
- - TRBJ2-1 TRBV7-2 CASSLGSRTNNEQFF TGTGCCAGCAGCTTAGGCTCTAGAACAAACAATGAGCAGTTCTTC
- - TRBJ1-2 TRBV27 CASSSAPKAGGYTF TGTGCCAGCAGCTCAGCCCCCAAGGCGGGTGGCTACACCTTC